A single sample gave rise to the 25 T cell receptor beta chains below, sequenced in a study of blood T cells in healthy people across ages. Then a second PCR, running roughly 6 to 11 cycles, was carried out with a sample-barcoded 5' primer and a J-beta primer mix. MiXCR was run by TCRdb on the 5' RACE reads, yielding one entry per CDR3 protein. The table has more than 650,000 distinct CDR3 sequences, 25% to 30% seen once. These data are also associated with another study on T cells of mothers and their children.

The sequencing input was blood. The receptors were gathered from a boy aged 5-17 years in good health.

The CDR3 loop reads CASSTSGQGDEQYF. The CDR3, as DNA: TGTGCCAGCAGCACTTCGGGACAGGGCGACGAGCAGTACTTC. V and J are TRBV13 and TRBJ2-7, with 9 bases matching TRBD1. The V segment lost 5 bases and the J segment 5 bases; nucleotides outside the gene matches: 7. There are 14 residues in the CDR3. CDR1 is PRHDT, CDR2 FYEKMQ, per germline (reference sequence).

This clonotype was counted a few times. This sequence joins TRBV18 and TRBJ2-5; possibly TRBD1 or TRBD2 for D (5 bases each). This CDR3 has 14 amino acids. The ends were cut back, 4 bases at V and 6 bases at J, with 15 bases in the middle. CDR1 KGHSH and CDR2 LQKENI come from the germline V gene. CDR3 in DNA: TGTGCCAGCTCACTGGGTGGGACCGGGAAGACCCAGTACTTC. Protein sequence: CASSLGGTGKTQYF.

V gene TRBV10-2 combines with J gene TRBJ2-7; D uncertain. V was shortened by 3 bases and J by 5 bases, with 11 bases between the two germline ends. Germline V gene sequence: CDR1 WSHSY, CDR2 SAAADI. There are 13 residues in the CDR3. The CDR3 reads CASSDLLNHEQYF. Here the CDR3 DNA reads TGCGCCAGCAGTGATTTGCTGAACCACGAGCAGTACTTC.

A few counts support this clonotype. This rearrangement joins TRBV27 to TRBJ2-7, with D perhaps matching TRBD2 (7 bases). This CDR3 contains 14 residues. The V gene's germline CDR1 is MNHEY and CDR2 SMNVEV (reference sequence). V was clipped by 7 bases and J by 5 bases, with 18 bases between them. CDR3 DNA: TGTGCCAGCATAAAACAGGGAGGGTCTGACGAGCAGTACTTC. Translation gives CASIKQGGSDEQYF.

This clonotype has more than one count but fewer than ten. The J gene is TRBJ2-1, the V gene TRBV5-1; 10 nucleotides match TRBD1. This CDR3 spans 17 amino acids. The germline CDR1 and CDR2 sequences are SGHRS and YFSETQ. Unmatched junction bases numbered 9, after V lost 4 bases and J lost 2 bases. The chain's CDR3 is CASSLISTGGPYNEQFF. In DNA, the CDR3 is TGCGCCAGCAGCCTAATCTCGACAGGGGGCCCCTACAATGAGCAGTTCTTC.

V and J are TRBV12-5 and TRBJ2-3, with TRBD1 as a possible D gene (5 bases). CDR1 and CDR2 from the germline V gene are LGHNT and FRNRAP. The CDR3 has 12 residues. The V and J ends lost 1 base and 6 bases respectively, with 5 bases between them. CDR3 sequence: CASGLEGDTQYF. The CDR3 nucleotides are TGTGCTAGTGGTTTGGAGGGGGATACGCAGTATTTT.

Only one count was recorded for this clonotype. The chain uses TRBV27 and TRBJ2-7, with 7 bases lining up with TRBD1. The CDR3 spans 15 residues. J gave up 5 bases and V 8 bases, and 15 bases lay outside the gene matches. The germline V gene encodes CDR1 MNHEY and CDR2 SMNVEV (reference sequence). CDR3 sequence: CASSPLDREKDEQYF. CDR3 in DNA: TGTGCCAGCTCGCCCCTTGACAGGGAAAAAGACGAGCAGTACTTC.

The rearrangement links TRBV5-1 to TRBJ2-1; D not certain. The CDR3 is 17 amino acids. Germline V gene lookup returns CDR1 SGHRS and CDR2 YFSETQ. V was trimmed by 6 bases and J by 0 bases, leaving 19 bases between them. CDR3 sequence: CASNPRNRASSYNEQFF. Written as DNA, the CDR3 is TGCGCCAGCAACCCGAGGAACCGGGCAAGCTCCTACAATGAGCAGTTCTTC. Together with reference TRBV5-1 and TRBJ2-1, the CDR3 gives the full variable domain: KAGVTQTPRYLIKTRGQQVTLSCSPISGHRSVSWYQQTPGQGLQFLFEYFSETQRNKGNFPGRFSGRQFSNSRSEMNVSTLELGDSALYLCASNPRNRASSYNEQFFGPGTRLTVL.

This chain connects TRBV7-8 to TRBJ1-4, with D possibly matching TRBD1 (5 bases). The CDR3 contains 14 residues. CDR1 is SGHVS and CDR2 is FQNEAQ in the germline V gene. V was pared by 7 bases and J by 7 bases, with 16 bases between. CDR3 bases: TGTGCCAGCACCTCCGGGGCCACAAGTGAAAAACTGTTTTTT. Translated, it gives CASTSGATSEKLFF. Together with reference TRBV7-8 and TRBJ1-4, the CDR3 gives the full variable domain: GAGVSQSPRYKVAKRGQDVALRCDPISGHVSLFWYQQALGQGPEFLTYFQNEAQLDKSGLPSDRFFAERPEGSVSTLKIQRTQQEDSAVYLCASTSGATSEKLFFGSGTQLSVL.

A few counts support this clonotype. The gene calls are TRBV6-1 and TRBJ2-5; TRBD1 or TRBD2 may be the D gene (5 bases each). Trimming shortened V by 1 base and J by 11 bases, and 11 bases separated the two germline ends. The CDR3 length is 12 residues. Germline CDR1 MNHNS, CDR2 SASEGT. The CDR3 protein is CASSEVGTGQYF. The CDR3 coding sequence is TGTGCCAGCAGTGAAGTAGGGACCGGGCAGTACTTC.

The chain has TRBV20-1 and TRBJ2-5, with 7 bases aligning to TRBD1. Per the germline V gene, CDR1 is DFQATT and CDR2 is SNEGSKA (reference sequence). V lost 7 bases to trimming and J lost 4 bases; unmatched junction nucleotides: 3. The CDR3 consists of 11 residues. The DNA of the CDR3 is TGCAGTGAACAGGGGCCAGAGACCCAGTACTTC. This codes for CSEQGPETQYF.

The V gene is TRBV6-5, the J gene TRBJ2-7; the D gene is possibly TRBD1 (6 bases). CDR3 length: 18 residues. Trimming shortened V by 2 bases and J by 0 bases, and 20 bases separated the two germline ends. The V gene's germline CDR1 is MNHEY and CDR2 SVGAGI. For the CDR3, the DNA is TGTGCCAGCAGTTACGATTTTGCGACAGGACCTCGCTCCTACGAGCAGTACTTC. Translation gives CASSYDFATGPRSYEQYF.

This sequence joins TRBV4-1 and TRBJ1-1; D is perhaps TRBD1 (5 bases). Germline V gene sequence: CDR1 MGHRA, CDR2 YSYEKL. This CDR3 spans 13 amino acids. V was cut by 5 bases and J by 3 bases, with 10 bases left in between. The CDR3 loop is CASSTEGHTEAFF. CDR3 DNA sequence: TGCGCCAGCAGCACGGAGGGGCACACTGAAGCTTTCTTT.

The rearrangement uses TRBV7-3 and TRBJ2-3, with 8 bases lining up with TRBD2. The CDR3 is 14 residues long. Per germline, CDR1 SGHTA and CDR2 FQGTGA. V trimming: 5 bases; J trimming: 5 bases; junction bases outside the gene matches: 6. The chain's CDR3 is CASSLGLAIDTQYF. In DNA form, the CDR3 reads TGTGCCAGCAGCCTCGGACTAGCCATAGATACGCAGTATTTT.

This clonotype has only a few counts. The chain joins TRBV30 to TRBJ1-5; D is uncertain. Germline V lookup: CDR1 GTSNPN, CDR2 SVGIG (reference sequence). The CDR3 length is 13 residues. Between the trimmed V and J ends, which lost 3 bases and 2 bases, there was a span of 8 bases. The CDR3 loop is CAWRGQGNQPQHF. The CDR3 DNA sequence: TGTGCCTGGAGGGGCCAAGGCAATCAGCCCCAGCATTTT.

This clonotype came up a few times. This rearrangement joins TRBV2 to TRBJ2-6, with 10 bases aligning to TRBD2. The CDR3 covers 15 residues. J was trimmed by 9 bases and V by 2 bases; bases with no gene match: 4. The germline V gene has CDR1 SNHLY and CDR2 FYNNEI. DNA for the CDR3: TGTGCCAGCAGTGAACTAGCGGGGGTATACAACGTCCTGACTTTC. Its protein is CASSELAGVYNVLTF.

The chain has TRBV3-1 and TRBJ2-7, with TRBD1 identical over 8 bases. Germline V lookup: CDR1 LGHDT, CDR2 YNNKEL (reference sequence). V shed 4 bases, J shed 7 bases, and the junction held 12 bases outside the gene matches. CDR3 length equals 15 residues. The DNA of the CDR3 is TGTGCCAGCAGCCGGCCGGACAGGGACCGTAGGGAGCAGTACTTC. The encoded protein is CASSRPDRDRREQYF.

This chain joins TRBV29-1 and TRBJ2-5; a weak D match, TRBD1 (6 bases). The J call is in doubt because the DNA end fits TRBJ2-1 better. Germline loops: CDR1 SQVTM, CDR2 ANQGSEA. The CDR3 loop spans 13 amino acids. The CDR3 bases are TGCAGCGTTGAGAGACAGGCTTACAATGAGCAGTTCTTC. This gives the protein CSVERQAYNEQFF.

The sample holds a few counts of this clonotype. The chain is built from TRBV7-3 and TRBJ2-1, with 13 positions matching TRBD2. Trimming at V came to 7 bases and at J to 8 bases, leaving 14 bases not matched to a gene. The germline V gene has CDR1 SGHTA and CDR2 FQGTGA. The CDR3 runs 17 residues. The CDR3 loop reads CASTLGLAGDPWHEQFF. The CDR3 DNA follows: TGTGCCAGCACTTTAGGACTAGCGGGGGATCCGTGGCATGAGCAGTTCTTC.

This clonotype was counted a few times. V and J are TRBV7-2 and TRBJ2-5, with a tentative D call TRBD1 (5 bases). The closer fit of TRBJ2-7 to the DNA end suggests the J call may be wrong. Germline CDR1 SGHTA, CDR2 FQGNSA. The CDR3 totals 13 residues. The CDR3 region is CASSTRGFYEQYF. Here the CDR3 DNA reads TGTGCCAGCAGCACAAGGGGATTCTACGAGCAGTACTTC.

This chain links TRBV30 with TRBJ1-1; TRBD1 agrees at 7 bases. Losses at the gene ends were 0 bases for V and 11 bases for J; bases not matched to a gene: 3. Germline CDR1 is GTSNPN and CDR2 is SVGIG (reference sequence). The CDR3 covers 11 residues. The CDR3 bases are TGTGCCTGGAGTGTAAGCAGGGGGGCTTTCTTT. As protein: CAWSVSRGAFF.

This clonotype came up a few times. V and J are TRBV11-2 and TRBJ2-5; a weak D match, TRBD1 (6 bases). Between the trimmed V and J ends, which lost 7 bases and 2 bases, there was a span of 14 bases. Germline CDR1 and CDR2: SGHAT and FQNNGV. This CDR3 contains 14 residues. The CDR3 coding sequence is TGTGCCAGCAAGGCCAGGGGTGAACAAGAGACCCAGTACTTC. Its protein is CASKARGEQETQYF. Filled out from reference TRBV11-2 and TRBJ2-5, the complete variable domain reads EAGVAQSPRYKIIEKRQSVAFWCNPISGHATLYWYQQILGQGPKLLIQFQNNGVVDDSQLPKDRFSAERLKGVDSTLKIQPAKLEDSAVYLCASKARGEQETQYFGPGTRLLVL.

V is TRBV20-1 and J is TRBJ2-5, with 9 bases that match TRBD1. Per germline, CDR1 DFQATT and CDR2 SNEGSKA (reference sequence). The V gene end was trimmed by 5 bases and the J gene end by 5 bases; junction bases not matched to a gene: 12. The CDR3 covers 15 residues. CDR3 in DNA: TGCAGTGCTCCAGAGAGGGGACAGGGAAGGGAGACCCAGTACTTC. It specifies CSAPERGQGRETQYF.

This clonotype has more than one count but fewer than ten. The V gene is TRBV6-2 or TRBV6-3, the J gene TRBJ2-7, with 9 positions matching TRBD2. Germline V CDR1 and CDR2: MNHEY, SVGEGT. The V segment lost 5 bases and the J segment 0 bases; nucleotides outside the gene matches: 5. The CDR3 is 15 residues long. CDR3: CASSPATSGSYEQYF. The CDR3 DNA is TGTGCCAGCAGTCCCGCGACTAGCGGCTCCTACGAGCAGTACTTC.

In this sample, this clonotype turned up a few times. This rearrangement joins TRBV30 to TRBJ2-2; 8 nucleotides agree with TRBD1. From germline, CDR1 is GTSNPN and CDR2 SVGIG (reference sequence). Trimming removed 3 bases from V and 6 bases from J; junction bases left unmatched: 12. There are 16 residues in the CDR3. Written as DNA, the CDR3 is TGTGCCTGGAGGGCCCCCGGACAGGGTCGGTCCGGGGAGCTGTTTTTT. This encodes CAWRAPGQGRSGELFF. The full variable domain, rest sourced from reference TRBV30 and TRBJ2-2, is SQTIHQWPATLVQPVGSPLSLECTVEGTSNPNLYWYRQAAGRGLQLLFYSVGIGQISSEVPQNLSASRPQDRQFILSSKKLLLSDSGFYLCAWRAPGQGRSGELFFGEGSRLTVL.